This T cell receptor (beta chain) was captured by sequencing in a study of cytomegalovirus exposure and HLA in healthy donors. The CDR3 loop spans 12 amino acids. CDR1 SGHTA and CDR2 FQGNSA come from the germline V gene. V gave up 7 bases and J gave up 7 bases, with 11 bases separating them. The PCR employed 60 Vbeta primers together with 13 Jbeta primers. TCRdb keeps only in-frame clones here, not all; method: immunoSEQ multiplex PCR. The table shows tens of thousands of clones, with 80% occurring only once. Input material: PBMCs. The rearrangement joins TRBV7-2 to TRBJ2-1; D is perhaps TRBD2 (5 bases). The receptor's source is a male donor in good health and CMV-seronegative. As DNA, the CDR3 is TGTGCCAGCACCGGGGATGTAAATGAGCAGTTCTTC. Protein sequence: CASTGDVNEQFF.